This note documents a single T cell receptor (beta chain) sequence. A single record per CDR3 protein comes from TCRdb applying MiXCR to the reads. The data contain almost 550,000 distinct CDR3 sequences, approximately 15% of them seen just once; the ten biggest clones take up 20% to 30%. This entry belongs to a study of T cell repertoires in cytomegalovirus infection. Background on the study: Public TCR beta signature analysis indicated the presence of both CMV infection and matching HLA type.

The CDR3 length is 13 residues. Germline V gene lookup returns CDR1 MNHEY and CDR2 SMNVEV (reference sequence). The ends were cut back, 0 bases at V and 4 bases at J, with 7 bases in the middle. Sequencing input: CD8+ T cells from PBMCs. The chain carries TRBV27 and TRBJ2-7; D remains ambiguous. The TCR comes from a human donor in good health (CMV status not recorded). Some clones in this sample may be carry-over from other donors' samples. CDR3: CASSLSFMYEQYF. The CDR3 nucleotides are TGTGCCAGCAGTTTATCGTTCATGTACGAGCAGTACTTC.